This T cell receptor beta chain originates from a study of early T cells in non-severe SARS-CoV-2 infection. Individual cDNA molecules were tagged with unique molecular identifiers. TCRdb processed the 5' RACE reads anew with MiXCR; each CDR3 protein has one entry. The sample holds about 98,000 distinct CDR3 sequences, less than 15% seen once. V lost 6 bases and J 7 bases, leaving 16 bases between the germline ends. CDR3 length equals 13 residues. From germline, CDR1 is ENHRY and CDR2 SYGVKD. The specimen was whole blood. This receptor was taken from an adult who was a healthcare worker with PCR-confirmed SARS-CoV-2 infection or an uninfected control (not recorded which). The V and J genes are TRBV10-3 and TRBJ2-7; D not certain. Here the CDR3 reads CAIRDDAVPEQYF. CDR3 bases: TGTGCCATCAGGGACGATGCGGTTCCGGAGCAGTACTTC.